Listed below are T cell receptor beta chains from one sample, sequenced in a study of CD8 T cells in ankylosing spondylitis. MiXCR, run by TCRdb on the 5' RACE reads, gives a single entry per CDR3 protein. Here the sample spans 450,000 to 550,000 distinct CDR3 sequences, under 5.5% being singletons. The sample was blood, either unsorted or a sorted T cell fraction (not recorded which). The receptors were gathered from a male donor with ankylosing spondylitis. Both conserved end residues are part of each CDR3.

V	J	CDR3
TRBV11-2	TRBJ2-4	CASSLRGNGIQYF
TRBV27	TRBJ2-1	CASISSTSGGDNEQFF
TRBV25-1	TRBJ1-4	CASSYRDPGEKLFF
TRBV29-1	TRBJ2-7	CSVESQGSPREQYF
TRBV2	TRBJ2-3	CASSGRFGTDTQYF
TRBV4-3	TRBJ2-2	CASSQDWEGGNTGELFF
TRBV29-1	TRBJ2-3	CSFDSGMADTQYF
TRBV11-2	TRBJ1-2	CASSLAPAGYGYTF
TRBV24-1	TRBJ2-1	CATSDGRGLAGINEQFF
TRBV3-1	TRBJ1-6	CASSQNTFYSPLHF
TRBV12-3/TRBV12-4	TRBJ1-1	CASSLTGGLGTEAFF
TRBV6-1	TRBJ1-1	CASSLQLPNTEAFF
TRBV9	TRBJ2-1	CASSADGSPYNEQFF
TRBV20-1	TRBJ1-5	CSARGALGKGSNQPQHF
TRBV5-1	TRBJ2-1	CASTGLDPYNEQFF
TRBV12-3/TRBV12-4	TRBJ2-2	CASSHPGTGELFF
TRBV20-1	TRBJ1-2	CSARDSYPAGTSYGYTF
TRBV15	TRBJ1-6	CATSRGPTLYNSPLHF
TRBV7-9	TRBJ1-4	CATRGKVKEELFF
TRBV28	TRBJ2-7	CASSRAGGNYEQYF
TRBV5-1	TRBJ2-7	CASSLAGGPDEQYF
TRBV7-2	TRBJ2-5	CASSLVRGGPMYQETQYF
TRBV7-9	TRBJ2-3	CASSFRDRVTQYF
TRBV29-1	TRBJ1-1	CSVSRRTEAFF
TRBV5-1	TRBJ2-7	CASSQDSVSYGEQYF
TRBV28	TRBJ2-1	CASKSIVRSYNEQFF
TRBV7-2	TRBJ2-2	CASSPARTGELFF
TRBV7-3	TRBJ2-7	CASTTYEVQYF
TRBV30	TRBJ1-4	CAWSGGTGANEKLFF
TRBV7-9	TRBJ2-7	CASSLDAASYEQYF
TRBV6-1	TRBJ2-7	CASSSPTSASSYEQYF
TRBV20-1	TRBJ1-6	CSARYGTSNSPLHF
TRBV10-3	TRBJ2-1	CAISSPLSGRVVYNEQFF
TRBV7-2	TRBJ1-1	CASSTPGSPGTEAFF
TRBV7-8	TRBJ2-7	CASSSHRTYEQYF
TRBV20-1	TRBJ2-1	CSAWTTGSENEQFF
TRBV20-1	TRBJ1-1	CSARGRMRAFF
TRBV24-1	TRBJ2-5	CATSDHQETQYF
TRBV20-1	TRBJ1-1	CSAREGAAPGNTEAFF
TRBV20-1	TRBJ2-7	CSASYASSYEQYF
TRBV10-3	TRBJ2-7	CAISRDTTHYEQYF
TRBV7-9	TRBJ1-6	CASSLGTARSPLHF
TRBV11-3	TRBJ1-2	CASSQGGIGYTF
TRBV5-5	TRBJ2-7	CASSSAGQGSYEQYF
TRBV4-3	TRBJ2-3	CASSFRAPADTQYF
TRBV6-4	TRBJ2-3	CASSDSSRLAGTISTDTQYF
TRBV10-2	TRBJ2-7	CASSEVAESYEQYF